The 13 T cell receptor beta chains listed next were all sequenced from one sample in a study of T cells in Graves' hyperthyroidism and ophthalmopathy (dated by TCRdb to the late 2010s). Library construction relied on multiplex PCR. Sequenced on an Illumina HiSeq 2000. TCR beta CDR3 regions were amplified from RNA transcripts. A first-round RT-PCR of the TCR CDR3 used the HTBI primer set with the Qiagen OneStep RT-PCR kit. The public reads were reanalyzed by TCRdb: fastp trimming at Q25, MiXCR alignment, in-frame beta chains only. Each entry merges the rows of one CDR3 protein and shows their most common DNA and genes. The sample profile shows 400,000 to 550,000 distinct CDR3 sequences; 13% to 15% of them were found once. The top ten clones comprise 15% to 20% of the sample. The source material was blood. These receptors were obtained from a woman between 18 and 29 years old with Graves' hyperthyroidism.

This clonotype appeared many times. V and J are TRBV6-2 or TRBV6-3 and TRBJ2-3, with a weak D call TRBD2 (5 bases). Germline assignment: CDR1 MNHEY and CDR2 SVGEGT. Trimming removed 3 bases from V and 4 bases from J, with 11 bases in between. The CDR3 has 14 residues. The CDR3: CASSYGSGADTQYF. The CDR3 DNA sequence: TGTGCCAGCAGTTATGGGAGTGGGGCAGATACGCAGTATTTT.

This clonotype was counted many times. V and J are TRBV19 and TRBJ1-5; no clear D gene. Germline V gives CDR1 LNHDA, CDR2 SQIVND (reference sequence). With 6 bases removed from V and 6 bases from J, the gap between germline ends came to 12 bases. The CDR3 sequence is 13 residues long. The DNA for the CDR3 is TGTGCCAGTAGCGTGGCAATCGGTCAGCCCCAGCATTTT. Translating it yields CASSVAIGQPQHF.

This clonotype occurred many times. The chain recombines TRBV12-5 with TRBJ2-3; 10 bases map to TRBD1. This CDR3 is built from 15 residues. V lost 4 bases to trimming and J lost 4 bases; unmatched junction nucleotides: 5. From germline, CDR1 is LGHNT and CDR2 FRNRAP. CDR3 in amino acids: CASGWGQGRPDTQYF. CDR3 nucleotides: TGTGCTAGTGGTTGGGGACAGGGGAGGCCAGATACGCAGTATTTT.

This clonotype occurred many times. This chain joins TRBV25-1 and TRBJ1-5; D possibly corresponds to TRBD1 (5 bases). The V end lost 0 bases, the J end lost 0 bases, and 6 bases lay between the germline ends. Germline loops: CDR1 MGHDK, CDR2 SYGVNS. CDR3 length: 15 amino acids. CDR3: CASSEYGGSNQPQHF. The CDR3 DNA sequence: TGTGCCAGCAGTGAATATGGGGGTAGCAATCAGCCCCAGCATTTT. Together with reference TRBV25-1 and TRBJ1-5, the CDR3 gives the full variable domain: EADIYQTPRYLVIGTGKKITLECSQTMGHDKMYWYQQDPGMELHLIHYSYGVNSTEKGDLSSESTVSRIRTEHFPLTLESARPSHTSQYLCASSEYGGSNQPQHFGDGTRLSIL.

This clonotype has only a few counts. A much bigger clone sits one base away, suggesting this may be a read error. The chain joins TRBV2 to TRBJ2-1, with D tentatively TRBD2 (6 bases). CDR1 is SNHLY, CDR2 FYNNEI, per germline. With 10 bases removed from V and 6 bases from J, the gap between germline ends came to 22 bases. CDR3 size: 15 residues. CDR3 in amino acids: CATPTSPEPGNEQFF. DNA of the CDR3: TGTGCCACCCCTACTAGCCCAGAGCCAGGCAATGAGCAGTTCTTC. Filled out from reference TRBV2 and TRBJ2-1, the complete variable domain reads EPEVTQTPSHQVTQMGQEVILRCVPISNHLYFYWYRQILGQKVEFLVSFYNNEISEKSEIFDDQFSVERPDGSNFTLKIRSTKLEDSAMYFCATPTSPEPGNEQFFGPGTRLTVL.

In its sample, this clonotype was seen many times. This rearrangement joins TRBV18 to TRBJ2-1; D is perhaps TRBD1 or TRBD2 (6 bases each). The germline V and J ends were trimmed by 2 bases and 0 bases, with 8 bases remaining between them. Germline-derived CDR1 and CDR2 are KGHSH and LQKENI. The CDR3 length is 15 residues. CDR3 protein: CASSPKGGSYNEQFF. DNA for the CDR3: TGTGCCAGCTCACCAAAGGGGGGCTCCTACAATGAGCAGTTCTTC.

Concerning this clonotype: One end of the junction fails to match germline, which may point to a read error. The V call is TRBV6-4, the J call TRBJ2-2; 7 bases are a match to TRBD1. CDR1 and CDR2 (germline): MRHNA, SNTAGT. The CDR3 is made up of 13 amino acids. The chain's CDR3 is CASSRDSEGELFF. For the CDR3, the DNA is TGTGCCAGCAGCCGGGACAGCGAGGGGGAACTGTTTTTT.

This clonotype occurred a few times. V usage is TRBV19 and J usage is TRBJ1-1; D not resolved. This CDR3 has 14 amino acids. Trimming took 0 bases from V and 0 from J, leaving 5 bases between them. The germline CDR1 and CDR2 sequences are LNHDA and SQIVND (reference sequence). The CDR3 DNA is TGTGCCAGTAGTATAGAGGGAATGAACACTGAAGCTTTCTTT. Translating gives CASSIEGMNTEAFF.

Ten or more counts support this clonotype. The chain links TRBV9 to TRBJ2-6; D is ambiguous. This CDR3 contains 15 residues. The V gene's germline CDR1 is SGDLS and CDR2 YYNGEE. The germline V and J ends were trimmed by 0 bases and 0 bases, with 4 bases remaining between them. CDR3 sequence: CASSVEVSGANVLTF. CDR3 bases: TGTGCCAGCAGCGTAGAAGTCTCTGGGGCCAACGTCCTGACTTTC.

This clonotype was found many times. The chain is built from TRBV12-3 or TRBV12-4 and TRBJ2-1; TRBD2 agrees at 9 bases. V was clipped by 6 bases and J by 4 bases; unmatched bases: 7. The CDR3 is made up of 15 amino acids. The CDR3 nucleotides read TGTGCCAGCAGGACCGGGACTAGCCAGTACAATGAGCAGTTCTTC. Translating it yields CASRTGTSQYNEQFF.

This clonotype was seen ten or more times. The rearrangement uses TRBV29-1 and TRBJ1-2; TRBD1 aligns across 7 bases. Germline trimming cut 0 bases from V and 4 bases from J; bases unmatched to any gene: 2. The CDR3 has 13 residues. Germline V gives CDR1 SQVTM, CDR2 ANQGSEA. CDR3 in amino acids: CSVEDRTGYGYTF. The CDR3 nucleotides are TGCAGCGTTGAAGATAGGACAGGCTATGGCTACACCTTC. Variable domain in full (rest from reference TRBV29-1 and TRBJ1-2): SAVISQKPSRDICQRGTSLTIQCQVDSQVTMMFWYRQQPGQSLTLIATANQGSEATYESGFVIDKFPISRPNLTFSTLTVSNMSPEDSSIYLCSVEDRTGYGYTFGSGTRLTVV.

There are many counts of this clonotype. The genes are TRBV7-8 and TRBJ2-5; D perhaps matches TRBD2 (6 bases). V was clipped by 5 bases and J by 2 bases, with 12 bases between them. This CDR3 is built from 14 residues. CDR1 and CDR2 from the germline V gene are SGHVS and FQNEAQ. The CDR3 protein is CASSGDFLQETQYF. The CDR3 DNA reads as TGTGCCAGCAGCGGGGACTTCCTACAAGAGACCCAGTACTTC.

The chain links TRBV6-1 to TRBJ1-5; no clear D gene. This CDR3 has 13 residues. Trimming shortened V by 8 bases and J by 4 bases, and 12 bases separated the two germline ends. Germline CDR1 MNHNS, CDR2 SASEGT. The CDR3 DNA is TGTGCCAGCGGAAGGCGGGAGAATCAGCCCCAGCATTTT. Encoded protein: CASGRRENQPQHF.